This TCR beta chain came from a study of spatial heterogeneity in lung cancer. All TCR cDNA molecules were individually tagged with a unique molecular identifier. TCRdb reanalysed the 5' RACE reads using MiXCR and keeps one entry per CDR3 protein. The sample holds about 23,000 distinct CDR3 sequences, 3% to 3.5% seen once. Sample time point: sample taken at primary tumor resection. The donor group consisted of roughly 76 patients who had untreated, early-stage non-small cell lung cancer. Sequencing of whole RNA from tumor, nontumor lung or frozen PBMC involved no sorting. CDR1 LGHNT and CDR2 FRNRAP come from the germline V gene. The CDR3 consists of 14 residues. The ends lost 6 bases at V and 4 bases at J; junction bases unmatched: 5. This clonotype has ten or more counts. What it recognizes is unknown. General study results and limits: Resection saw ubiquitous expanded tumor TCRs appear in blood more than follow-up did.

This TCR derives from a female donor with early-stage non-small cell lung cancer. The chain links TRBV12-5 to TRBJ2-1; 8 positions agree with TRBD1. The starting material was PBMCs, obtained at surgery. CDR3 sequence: CASGDRGSYNEQFF. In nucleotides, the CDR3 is TGTGCTAGTGGCGACAGGGGTTCTTACAATGAGCAGTTCTTC.